This TCR beta chain was profiled in a study of beta chain features in type 1 diabetes. Study-level points and caveats: The study found moderately but significantly shorter TCRB CDR3s in all four CD4+ subsets of Type 1 diabetes patients. Cells that show high TCR expression could be over-represented by cDNA sequencing. Researchers could not determine here whether HLA type influences TCRB rearrangement.

Unmatched junction bases numbered 8, after V lost 2 bases and J lost 5 bases. Germline assignment: CDR1 ENHRY and CDR2 SYGVKD. This CDR3 has 16 amino acids. This clone has only a few counts. The target antigen is unknown. Distinct nucleotide sequences in the sample also encode this CDR3. The purity of all sorted populations exceeded 95%. Expressed TCRB transcripts were sequenced after all isolated RNA was converted to cDNA. The method was immunoSEQ multiplex PCR; TCRdb's version includes in-frame clones alone and lacks a portion of them. The sample includes 620,000 or so clones, around 15% seen only once; the top ten take about 0.087%.

This chain joins TRBV10-3 and TRBJ2-5; 10 bases map to TRBD2. The material sequenced was naive CD4+ T cells from blood. The sequence came from a man younger than 35 in good health. The CDR3: CAISEAAGGGRETQYF. The CDR3 nucleotides read TGTGCCATCAGTGAGGCAGCGGGAGGGGGTCGGGAGACCCAGTACTTC.